These 17 T cell receptor beta chains were sequenced from one sample in a study of OX40 agonist ivuxolimab in advanced cancers. Sequenced by immunoSEQ multiplex PCR; TCRdb stores in-frame clones only, minus some. The table lists 65,000 to 70,000 clones, roughly nine tenths of them singletons. The sample consisted of CD4+ or CD8+ T cells sorted from blood, taken in a trial of the OX40 agonist ivuxolimab. The receptors originated from an adult with an advanced solid tumor such as melanoma, head and neck, liver or kidney cancer.

The rearrangement uses TRBV18 and TRBJ2-7, with D uncertain. Germline V CDR1 and CDR2: KGHSH, LQKENI. The CDR3 sequence is 15 residues long. V was clipped by 1 base and J by 3 bases, with 13 bases between them. The CDR3 is CASSPRNAGNYEQYF. The CDR3, as DNA: TGTGCCAGCTCACCACGCAATGCCGGAAACTACGAGCAGTACTTC.

Only one count was recorded for this clone. The rearrangement uses TRBV7-3 and TRBJ1-1; 10 positions match TRBD1. J gave up 3 bases and V 4 bases, and 11 bases lay outside the gene matches. This CDR3 has 17 amino acids. CDR1 SGHTA and CDR2 FQGTGA come from the germline V gene. CDR3 protein: CASSSGTGAPVDTEAFF. CDR3 sequence (DNA): TGTGCCAGCAGCTCTGGGACAGGGGCCCCGGTGGACACTGAAGCTTTCTTT.

The J gene is TRBJ1-1, the V gene TRBV7-6; D uncertain. V gave up 0 bases and J gave up 3 bases, with 5 bases separating them. The CDR3 runs 13 residues. Germline lookup yields CDR1 SGHVS and CDR2 FNYEAQ. Here the CDR3 reads CASSLAEDTEAFF. Written as DNA, the CDR3 is TGTGCCAGCAGCTTAGCAGAAGACACTGAAGCTTTCTTT.

This clone was detected once. The rearrangement joins TRBV5-4 to TRBJ2-1; 10 bases are shared with TRBD2. Per the germline V gene, CDR1 is SGHNT and CDR2 is YYREEE (reference sequence). Germline trimming cut 2 bases from V and 1 base from J; bases unmatched to any gene: 3. This CDR3 is 16 amino acids long. The CDR3 DNA sequence: TGTGCCAGCAGCTTTGGAGCGGGAGGGTCCTACAATGAGCAGTTCTTC. Amino acid sequence: CASSFGAGGSYNEQFF.

In its sample, this clone was seen a few times. The chain is built from TRBV28 and TRBJ1-1; D is unresolved. Germline V CDR1 and CDR2: MDHEN, SYDVKM. V lost 7 bases and J 1 base, leaving 10 bases between the germline ends. The CDR3 runs to 13 residues. CDR3 region: CASTLPGNTEAFF. The CDR3 DNA reads TGTGCCAGCACTCTCCCGGGGAACACTGAAGCTTTCTTT.

This chain connects TRBV10-1 to TRBJ1-2; the match to TRBD1 covers 7 bases. Germline V CDR1 and CDR2: WNHNN, SYGVQD (reference sequence). The CDR3 has 13 residues. The V and J ends lost 6 bases and 2 bases, in that order; junction bases with no gene match: 3. This chain's CDR3 is CASSQGQNYGYTF. DNA for the CDR3: TGCGCCAGCAGCCAGGGACAGAACTATGGCTACACCTTC.

The rearrangement joins TRBV5-1 to TRBJ2-2; maybe TRBD2 (6 bases). This CDR3 is 19 amino acids long. The V gene lost 1 base and the J gene lost 1 base, with 20 bases spanning the gap. Germline V lookup: CDR1 SGHRS, CDR2 YFSETQ. The CDR3 reads CASSLFVGAGRGNTGELFF. In DNA, the CDR3 is TGCGCCAGCAGCTTGTTTGTTGGGGCGGGACGCGGGAACACCGGGGAGCTGTTTTTT.

The chain joins TRBV27 to TRBJ2-7; D may be TRBD1 (6 bases). Trimming removed 5 bases at V and 0 bases at J, with 17 bases between. Germline V gene sequence: CDR1 MNHEY, CDR2 SMNVEV (reference sequence). The CDR3 sequence is 16 residues long. DNA of the CDR3: TGTGCCAGCAGTCACGATCCGTGGGACAACTCCTACGAGCAGTACTTC. It translates to CASSHDPWDNSYEQYF.

J is TRBJ2-1 and V is TRBV2; 8 nucleotides line up with TRBD2. Germline lookup yields CDR1 SNHLY and CDR2 FYNNEI. V was pared by 5 bases and J by 0 bases, with 3 bases of the junction left unmatched. This CDR3 is built from 15 residues. CDR3 residues: CASSWTSRSYNEQFF. Written as DNA, the CDR3 is TGTGCCAGCAGTTGGACTAGCCGCTCCTACAATGAGCAGTTCTTC.

The rearrangement joins TRBV19 to TRBJ2-5; D ambiguous. The V end lost 0 bases, the J end lost 5 bases, and 7 bases lay between the germline ends. The length of the CDR3 is 13 residues. The germline V gene encodes CDR1 LNHDA and CDR2 SQIVND (reference sequence). DNA for the CDR3: TGTGCCAGTAGTATAGATACGGAGGAGACCCAGTACTTC. Protein sequence: CASSIDTEETQYF.

J is TRBJ2-1 and V is TRBV7-8; D not certain. V gave up 1 base and J gave up 0 bases, with 10 bases separating them. The CDR3 runs to 16 residues. The germline V gene has CDR1 SGHVS and CDR2 FQNEAQ. The CDR3 nucleotides read TGTGCCAGCAGCTTAGTAGGGCGTAGCTCCTACAATGAGCAGTTCTTC. This encodes CASSLVGRSSYNEQFF.

This clone was found a few times. The chain uses TRBV13 and TRBJ2-4; 8 nucleotides line up with TRBD1. The CDR3 is made up of 15 amino acids. Germline V gene data show CDR1 as PRHDT and CDR2 as FYEKMQ (reference sequence). After removal of 7 bases from V and 3 bases from J, the junction contained 8 bases not matched to a gene. The CDR3: CASTLQGVGKNIQYF. In DNA form, the CDR3 reads TGTGCCAGCACCCTACAGGGGGTTGGCAAAAACATTCAGTACTTC.

The V and J genes are TRBV9 and TRBJ2-3; 8 positions match TRBD2. After removal of 3 bases from V and 6 bases from J, the junction contained 12 bases not matched to a gene. The CDR3 totals 16 residues. Germline V gives CDR1 SGDLS, CDR2 YYNGEE. The CDR3 protein is CASSAREAGGLDTQYF. CDR3 DNA sequence: TGTGCCAGCAGCGCCCGGGAGGCGGGGGGCTTGGATACGCAGTATTTT.

This clone has only one observation. V is TRBV2 and J is TRBJ1-6, with D possibly matching TRBD1 (5 bases). This CDR3 spans 16 amino acids. Germline V gene sequence: CDR1 SNHLY, CDR2 FYNNEI. The V gene lost 8 bases and the J gene lost 7 bases, with 21 bases spanning the gap. This CDR3 is CASSGRGLSGNSPLHF. In nucleotides, the CDR3 is TGTGCCAGCTCAGGAAGGGGACTGTCGGGGAATTCACCCCTCCACTTT.

This chain uses TRBV28 with TRBJ1-2; 8 bases line up with TRBD1. Germline V gives CDR1 MDHEN, CDR2 SYDVKM. Trimming at V came to 2 bases and at J to 4 bases, leaving 6 bases not matched to a gene. The CDR3 runs 15 residues. The CDR3 coding sequence is TGTGCCAGCAGTTTACCCACAGGGGGTCCCTATGGCTACACCTTC. Its translation is CASSLPTGGPYGYTF.

The rearrangement links TRBV19 to TRBJ1-5, with D unclear. The CDR3 length is 14 residues. The ends were cut back, 3 bases at V and 1 base at J, with 7 bases in the middle. The germline CDR1 and CDR2 sequences are LNHDA and SQIVND (reference sequence). CDR3 nucleotide sequence: TGTGCCAGTAGTATTACAGAAAGCAATCAGCCCCAGCATTTT. Translation: CASSITESNQPQHF. Looking up the rest from reference TRBV19 and TRBJ1-5 gives the full variable domain: DGGITQSPKYLFRKEGQNVTLSCEQNLNHDAMYWYRQDPGQGLRLIYYSQIVNDFQKGDIAEGYSVSREKKESFPLTVTSAQKNPTAFYLCASSITESNQPQHFGDGTRLSIL.

The gene calls are TRBV5-4 and TRBJ2-5; weak D call: TRBD1 (6 bases). This CDR3 comprises 15 residues. Trimming removed 0 bases at V and 2 bases at J, with 11 bases between. Germline CDR1 is SGHNT and CDR2 is YYREEE (reference sequence). The CDR3 loop is CASSLEGQRQETQYF. The CDR3 DNA is TGTGCCAGCAGCTTGGAAGGACAGAGACAAGAGACCCAGTACTTC.